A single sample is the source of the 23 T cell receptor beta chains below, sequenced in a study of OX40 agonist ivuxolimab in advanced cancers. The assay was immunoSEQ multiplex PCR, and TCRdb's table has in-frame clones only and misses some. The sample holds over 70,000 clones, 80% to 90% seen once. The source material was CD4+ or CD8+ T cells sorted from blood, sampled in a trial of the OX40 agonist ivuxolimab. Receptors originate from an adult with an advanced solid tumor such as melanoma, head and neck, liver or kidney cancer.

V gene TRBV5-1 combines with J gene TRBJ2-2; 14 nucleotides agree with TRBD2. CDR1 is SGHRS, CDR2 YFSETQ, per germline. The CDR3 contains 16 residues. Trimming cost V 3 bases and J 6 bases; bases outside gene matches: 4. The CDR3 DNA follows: TGCGCCAGCAGCTCGGGGACTAGCGGGGGCCCCGGGGAGCTGTTTTTT. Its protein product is CASSSGTSGGPGELFF.

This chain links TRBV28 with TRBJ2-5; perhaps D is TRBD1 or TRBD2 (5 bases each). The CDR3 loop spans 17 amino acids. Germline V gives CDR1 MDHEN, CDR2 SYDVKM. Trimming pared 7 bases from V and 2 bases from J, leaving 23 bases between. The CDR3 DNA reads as TGTGCCAGCAAGGGGAGACCAGGGCTGGGAACTCAAGAGACCCAGTACTTC. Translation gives CASKGRPGLGTQETQYF.

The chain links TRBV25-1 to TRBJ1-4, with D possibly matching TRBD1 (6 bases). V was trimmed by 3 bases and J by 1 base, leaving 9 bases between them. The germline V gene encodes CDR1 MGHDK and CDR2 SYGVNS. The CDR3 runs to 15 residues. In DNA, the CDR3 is TGTGCCAGCAGTGATTCCAGGGGAACTAATGAAAAACTGTTTTTT. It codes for CASSDSRGTNEKLFF.

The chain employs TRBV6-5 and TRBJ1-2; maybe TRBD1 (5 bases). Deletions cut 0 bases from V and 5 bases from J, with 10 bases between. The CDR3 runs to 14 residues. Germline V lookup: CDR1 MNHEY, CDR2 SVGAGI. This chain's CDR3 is CASSYSEGRYGYTF. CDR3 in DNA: TGTGCCAGCAGTTACTCGGAGGGGAGGTATGGCTACACCTTC.

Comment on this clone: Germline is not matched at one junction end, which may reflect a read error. DNA of the CDR3: TGTGCTAGCAGCTTAGACAGGTACAATGAGCAGTTCTTC. Protein: CASSLDRYNEQFF. The V gene is TRBV7-7, the J gene TRBJ2-1; TRBD1 might be the D (6 bases). CDR1 and CDR2 from the germline V gene are SSHAT and FNYEAQ (reference sequence). CDR3 length: 13 amino acids. The full variable domain, with the rest looked up from reference TRBV7-7 and TRBJ2-1, is GAGVSQSPRYKVTKRGQDVTLRCDPISSHATLYWYQQALGQGPEFLTYFNYEAQPDKSGLPSDRFSAERPEGSISTLTIQRTEQRDSAMYRCASSLDRYNEQFFGPGTRLTVL.

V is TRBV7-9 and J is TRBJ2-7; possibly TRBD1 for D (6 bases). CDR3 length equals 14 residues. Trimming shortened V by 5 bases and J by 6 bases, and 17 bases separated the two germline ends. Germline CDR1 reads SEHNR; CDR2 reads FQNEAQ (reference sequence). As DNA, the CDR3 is TGTGCCAGCAGCGAGAATCTACAGGGTCCCGAGCAGTACTTC. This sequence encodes CASSENLQGPEQYF.

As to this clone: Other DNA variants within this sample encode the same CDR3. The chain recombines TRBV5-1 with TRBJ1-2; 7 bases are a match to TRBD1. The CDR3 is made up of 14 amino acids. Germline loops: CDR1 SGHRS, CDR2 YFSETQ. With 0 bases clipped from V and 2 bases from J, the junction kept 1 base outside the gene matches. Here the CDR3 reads CASSLGQGNYGYTF. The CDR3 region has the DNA TGCGCCAGCAGCTTGGGACAGGGAAACTATGGCTACACCTTC.

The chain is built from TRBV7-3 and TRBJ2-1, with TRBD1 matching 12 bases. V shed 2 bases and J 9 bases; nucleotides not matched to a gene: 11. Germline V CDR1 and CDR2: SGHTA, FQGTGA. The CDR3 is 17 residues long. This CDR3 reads CASSLYGPGQGAGEQFF. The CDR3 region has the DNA TGTGCCAGCAGCTTATATGGCCCGGGACAGGGGGCAGGTGAGCAGTTCTTC.

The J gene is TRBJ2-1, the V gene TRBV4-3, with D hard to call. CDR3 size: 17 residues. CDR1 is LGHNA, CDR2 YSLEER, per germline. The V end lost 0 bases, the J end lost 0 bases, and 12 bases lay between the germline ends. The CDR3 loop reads CASSQDPPSGSYNEQFF. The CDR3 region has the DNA TGCGCCAGCAGCCAAGACCCGCCGTCGGGCTCCTACAATGAGCAGTTCTTC.

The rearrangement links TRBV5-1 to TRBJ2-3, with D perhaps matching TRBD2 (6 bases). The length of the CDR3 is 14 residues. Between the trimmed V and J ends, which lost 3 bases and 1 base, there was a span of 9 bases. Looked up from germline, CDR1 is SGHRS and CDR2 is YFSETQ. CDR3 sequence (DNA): TGCGCCAGCAGCTCCGGGACTCGCACAGATACGCAGTATTTT. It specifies CASSSGTRTDTQYF.

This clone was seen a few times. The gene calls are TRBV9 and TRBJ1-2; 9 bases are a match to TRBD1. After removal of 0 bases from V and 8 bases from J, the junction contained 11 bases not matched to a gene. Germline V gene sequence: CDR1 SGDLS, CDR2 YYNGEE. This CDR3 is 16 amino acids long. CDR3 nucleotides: TGTGCCAGCAGCGTAGTACAGGGGGCCCTAAAAACCGGCTACACCTTC. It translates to CASSVVQGALKTGYTF. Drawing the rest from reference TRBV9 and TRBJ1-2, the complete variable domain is DSGVTQTPKHLITATGQRVTLRCSPRSGDLSVYWYQQSLDQGLQFLIQYYNGEERAKGNILERFSAQQFPDLHSELNLSSLELGDSALYFCASSVVQGALKTGYTFGSGTRLTVV.

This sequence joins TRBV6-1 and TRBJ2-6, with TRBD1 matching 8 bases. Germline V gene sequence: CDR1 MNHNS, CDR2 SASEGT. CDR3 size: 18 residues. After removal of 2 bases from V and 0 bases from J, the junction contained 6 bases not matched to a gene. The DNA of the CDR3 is TGTGCCAGCAGTGAATATTGGACAGGGAGCTCTGGGGCCAACGTCCTGACTTTC. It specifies CASSEYWTGSSGANVLTF.

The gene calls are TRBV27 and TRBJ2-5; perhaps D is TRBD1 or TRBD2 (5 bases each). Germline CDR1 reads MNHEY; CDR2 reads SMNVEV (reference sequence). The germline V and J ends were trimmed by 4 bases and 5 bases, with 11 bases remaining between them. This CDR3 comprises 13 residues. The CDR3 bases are TGTGCCAGCAGTTGGGGGATTGGGGAGACCCAGTACTTC. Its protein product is CASSWGIGETQYF.

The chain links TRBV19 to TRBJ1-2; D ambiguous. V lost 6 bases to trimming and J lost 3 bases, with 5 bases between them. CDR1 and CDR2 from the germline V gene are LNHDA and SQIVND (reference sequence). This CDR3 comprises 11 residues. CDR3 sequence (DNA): TGTGCCAGTAGGGTCTACTATGGCTACACCTTC. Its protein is CASRVYYGYTF. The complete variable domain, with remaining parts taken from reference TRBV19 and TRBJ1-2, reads DGGITQSPKYLFRKEGQNVTLSCEQNLNHDAMYWYRQDPGQGLRLIYYSQIVNDFQKGDIAEGYSVSREKKESFPLTVTSAQKNPTAFYLCASRVYYGYTFGSGTRLTVV.

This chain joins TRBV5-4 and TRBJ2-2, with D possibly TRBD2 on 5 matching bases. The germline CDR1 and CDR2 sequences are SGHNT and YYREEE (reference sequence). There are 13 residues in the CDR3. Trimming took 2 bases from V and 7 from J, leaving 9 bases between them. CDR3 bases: TGTGCCAGCAGCTTCCGGGATATCGGGGAGCTGTTTTTT. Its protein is CASSFRDIGELFF.

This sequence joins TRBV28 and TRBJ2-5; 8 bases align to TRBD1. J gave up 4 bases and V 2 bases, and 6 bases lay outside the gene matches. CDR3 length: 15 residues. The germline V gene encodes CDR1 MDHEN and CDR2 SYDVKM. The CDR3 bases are TGTGCCAGCAGTTTACTGCAGGGGGCTGGAGAGACCCAGTACTTC. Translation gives CASSLLQGAGETQYF. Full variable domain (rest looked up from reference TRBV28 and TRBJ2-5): DVKVTQSSRYLVKRTGEKVFLECVQDMDHENMFWYRQDPGLGLRLIYFSYDVKMKEKGDIPEGYSVSREKKERFSLILESASTNQTSMYLCASSLLQGAGETQYFGPGTRLLVL.

CDR3 DNA: TGTGCCTGGAGTGTAGGGACATGGCAAGAGACCCAGTACTTC. This translates into CAWSVGTWQETQYF. The rearrangement links TRBV30 to TRBJ2-5; a weak D match, TRBD1 (6 bases). The germline V gene encodes CDR1 GTSNPN and CDR2 SVGIG (reference sequence). The CDR3 is 14 amino acids. The V and J ends lost 0 bases and 2 bases respectively, with 10 bases between them.

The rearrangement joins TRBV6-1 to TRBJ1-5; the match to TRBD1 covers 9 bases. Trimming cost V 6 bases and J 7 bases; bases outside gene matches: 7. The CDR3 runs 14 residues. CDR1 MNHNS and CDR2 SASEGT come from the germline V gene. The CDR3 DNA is TGTGCCAGCAGGCTAACAGGGGGCGCGCAGCCCCAGCATTTT. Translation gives CASRLTGGAQPQHF.

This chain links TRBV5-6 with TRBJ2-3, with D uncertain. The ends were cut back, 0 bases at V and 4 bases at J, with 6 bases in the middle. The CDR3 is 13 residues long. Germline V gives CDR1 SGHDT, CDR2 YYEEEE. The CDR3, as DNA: TGTGCCAGCAGCTTGGTGGCGGCAGATACGCAGTATTTT. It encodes CASSLVAADTQYF.

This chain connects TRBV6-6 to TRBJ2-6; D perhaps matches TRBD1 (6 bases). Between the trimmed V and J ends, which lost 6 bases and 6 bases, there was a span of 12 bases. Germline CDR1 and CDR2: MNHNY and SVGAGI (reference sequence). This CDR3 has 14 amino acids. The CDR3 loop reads CASRRTVQANVLTF. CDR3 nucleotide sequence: TGTGCCAGCAGGCGGACAGTCCAGGCCAACGTCCTGACTTTC.

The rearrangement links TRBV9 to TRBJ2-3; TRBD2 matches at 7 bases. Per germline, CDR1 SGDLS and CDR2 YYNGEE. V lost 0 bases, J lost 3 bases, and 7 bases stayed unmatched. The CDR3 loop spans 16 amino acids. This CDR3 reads CASSVATGEGTDTQYF. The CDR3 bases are TGTGCCAGCAGCGTAGCTACCGGGGAGGGGACAGATACGCAGTATTTT.

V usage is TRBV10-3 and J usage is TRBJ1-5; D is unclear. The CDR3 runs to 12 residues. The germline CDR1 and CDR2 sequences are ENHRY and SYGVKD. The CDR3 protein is CAAGRPGQPQHF. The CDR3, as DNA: TGTGCGGCCGGCAGGCCCGGACAGCCCCAGCATTTT.

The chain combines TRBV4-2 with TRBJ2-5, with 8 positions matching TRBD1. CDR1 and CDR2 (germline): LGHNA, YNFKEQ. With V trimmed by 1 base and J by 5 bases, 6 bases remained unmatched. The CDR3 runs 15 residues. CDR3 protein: CASSQAPGGGETQYF. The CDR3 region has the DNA TGTGCCAGCAGCCAAGCACCAGGGGGCGGGGAGACCCAGTACTTC.